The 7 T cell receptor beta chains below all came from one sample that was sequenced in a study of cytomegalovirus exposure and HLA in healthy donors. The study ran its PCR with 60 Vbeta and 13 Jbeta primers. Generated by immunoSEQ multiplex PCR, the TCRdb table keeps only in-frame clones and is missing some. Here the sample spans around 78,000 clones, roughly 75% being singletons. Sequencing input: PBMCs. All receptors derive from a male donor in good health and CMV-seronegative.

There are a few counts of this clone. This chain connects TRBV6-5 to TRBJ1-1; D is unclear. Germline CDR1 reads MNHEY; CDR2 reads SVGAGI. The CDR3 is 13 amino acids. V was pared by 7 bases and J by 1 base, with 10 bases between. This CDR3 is CASMSYKNTEAFF. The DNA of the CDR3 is TGTGCCAGCATGTCGTACAAGAACACTGAAGCTTTCTTT.

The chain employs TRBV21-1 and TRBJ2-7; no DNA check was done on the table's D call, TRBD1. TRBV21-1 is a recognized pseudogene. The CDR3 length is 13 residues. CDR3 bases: TGTGCCAGCAGCAGGGTTTCAGGGGACGAGCAGTACTTC. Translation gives CASSRVSGDEQYF.

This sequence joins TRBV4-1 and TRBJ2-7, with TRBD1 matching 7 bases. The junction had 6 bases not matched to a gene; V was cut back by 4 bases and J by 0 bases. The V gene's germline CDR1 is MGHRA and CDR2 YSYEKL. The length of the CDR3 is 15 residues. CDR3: CASSLRQGSSYEQYF. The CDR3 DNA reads TGCGCCAGCAGCCTAAGACAGGGCAGCTCCTACGAGCAGTACTTC.

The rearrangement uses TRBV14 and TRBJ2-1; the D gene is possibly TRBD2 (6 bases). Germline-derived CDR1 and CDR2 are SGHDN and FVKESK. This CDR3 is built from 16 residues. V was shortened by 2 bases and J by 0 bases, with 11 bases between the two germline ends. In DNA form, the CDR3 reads TGTGCCAGCAGCCAACCCCTCGGGAGCTCCTACAATGAGCAGTTCTTC. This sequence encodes CASSQPLGSSYNEQFF.

CDR3 in DNA: TGCGCCAGCAGCAAGGGACAGGTTAGCACAGATACGCAGTATTTT. As protein: CASSKGQVSTDTQYF. The gene calls are TRBV5-1 and TRBJ2-3, with 8 bases fitting TRBD1. After removal of 4 bases from V and 0 bases from J, the junction contained 4 bases not matched to a gene. Germline V gives CDR1 SGHRS, CDR2 YFSETQ. This CDR3 has 15 residues.

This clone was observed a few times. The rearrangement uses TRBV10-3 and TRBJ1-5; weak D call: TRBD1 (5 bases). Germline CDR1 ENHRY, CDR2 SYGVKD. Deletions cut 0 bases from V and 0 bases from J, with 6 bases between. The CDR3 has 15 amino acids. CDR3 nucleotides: TGTGCCATCAGTGAGTCACAGGATAGCAATCAGCCCCAGCATTTT. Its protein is CAISESQDSNQPQHF.

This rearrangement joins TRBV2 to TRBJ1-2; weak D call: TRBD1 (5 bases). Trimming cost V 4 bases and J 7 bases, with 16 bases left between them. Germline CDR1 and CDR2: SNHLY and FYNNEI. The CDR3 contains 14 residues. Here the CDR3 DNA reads TGTGCCAGCAGTGCGGGACTCCTAATCGGTGGCTACACCTTC. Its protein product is CASSAGLLIGGYTF.